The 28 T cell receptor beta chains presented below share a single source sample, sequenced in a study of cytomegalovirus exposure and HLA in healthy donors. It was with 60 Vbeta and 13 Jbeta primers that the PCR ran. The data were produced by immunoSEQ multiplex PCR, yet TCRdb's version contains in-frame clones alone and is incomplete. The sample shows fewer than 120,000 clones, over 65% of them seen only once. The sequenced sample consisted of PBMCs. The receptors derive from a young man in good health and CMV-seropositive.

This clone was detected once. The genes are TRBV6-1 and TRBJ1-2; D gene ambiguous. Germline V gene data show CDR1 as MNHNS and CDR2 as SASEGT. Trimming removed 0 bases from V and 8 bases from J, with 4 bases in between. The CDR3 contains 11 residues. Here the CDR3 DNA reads TGTGCCAGCAGTGAAGCCGAGGGCTACACCTTC. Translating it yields CASSEAEGYTF.

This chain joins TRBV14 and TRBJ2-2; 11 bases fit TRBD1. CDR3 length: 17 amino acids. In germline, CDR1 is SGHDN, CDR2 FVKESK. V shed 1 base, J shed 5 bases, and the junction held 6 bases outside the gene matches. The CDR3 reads CASSQGRTGGSTGELFF. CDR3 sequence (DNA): TGTGCCAGCAGCCAAGGACGGACAGGGGGCTCGACCGGGGAGCTGTTTTTT.

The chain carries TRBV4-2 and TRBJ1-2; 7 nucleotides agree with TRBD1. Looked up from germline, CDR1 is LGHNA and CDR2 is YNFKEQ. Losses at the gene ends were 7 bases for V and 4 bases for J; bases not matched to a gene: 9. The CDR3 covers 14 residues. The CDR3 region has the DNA TGTGCCAGCATTGGGGACAGTGTTTTCTATGGCTACACCTTC. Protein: CASIGDSVFYGYTF.

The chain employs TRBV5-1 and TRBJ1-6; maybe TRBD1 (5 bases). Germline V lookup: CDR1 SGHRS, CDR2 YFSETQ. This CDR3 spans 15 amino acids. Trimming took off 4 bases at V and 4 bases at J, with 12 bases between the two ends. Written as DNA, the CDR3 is TGCGCCAGCAGCGCGTCAGGGCAGTATAATTCACCCCTCCACTTT. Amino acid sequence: CASSASGQYNSPLHF.

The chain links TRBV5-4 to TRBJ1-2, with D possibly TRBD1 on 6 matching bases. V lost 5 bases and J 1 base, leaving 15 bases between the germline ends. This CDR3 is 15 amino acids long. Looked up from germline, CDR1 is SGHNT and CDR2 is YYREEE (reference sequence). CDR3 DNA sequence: TGTGCCAGCAGGCCCCCGGGGGGCGGTAACTATGGCTACACCTTC. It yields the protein CASRPPGGGNYGYTF.

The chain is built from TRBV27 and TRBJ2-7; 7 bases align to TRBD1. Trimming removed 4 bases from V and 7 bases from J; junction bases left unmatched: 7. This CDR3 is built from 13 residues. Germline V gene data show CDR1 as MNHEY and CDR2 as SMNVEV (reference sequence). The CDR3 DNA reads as TGTGCCAGCAGTTCTCTAACAGGGGATGAGCAGTACTTC. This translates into CASSSLTGDEQYF.

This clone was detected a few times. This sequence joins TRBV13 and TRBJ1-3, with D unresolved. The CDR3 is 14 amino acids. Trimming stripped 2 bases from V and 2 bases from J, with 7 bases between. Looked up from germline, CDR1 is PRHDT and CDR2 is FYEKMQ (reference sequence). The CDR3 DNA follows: TGTGCCAGCAGCTTAAGCTTAACTGGAAACACCATATATTTT. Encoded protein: CASSLSLTGNTIYF.

The CDR3 is CASSHSTGRNEKLFF. The CDR3 DNA reads as TGCGCCAGCAGCCACTCTACAGGGAGAAATGAAAAACTGTTTTTT. The rearrangement links TRBV4-3 to TRBJ1-4, with D tentatively TRBD1 (6 bases). Germline CDR1 LGHNA, CDR2 YSLEER. Trimming stripped 3 bases from V and 5 bases from J, with 13 bases between. The CDR3 loop spans 15 amino acids.

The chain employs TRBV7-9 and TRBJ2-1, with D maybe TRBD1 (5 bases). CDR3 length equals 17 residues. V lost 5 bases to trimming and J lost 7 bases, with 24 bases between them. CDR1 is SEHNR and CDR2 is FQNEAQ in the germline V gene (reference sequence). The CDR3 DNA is TGTGCCAGCAGCCTAGGAGTCAGGGTGATATTAGGGAATGAGCAGTTCTTC. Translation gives CASSLGVRVILGNEQFF. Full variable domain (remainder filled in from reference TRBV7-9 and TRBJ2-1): DTGVSQNPRHKITKRGQNVTFRCDPISEHNRLYWYRQTLGQGPEFLTYFQNEAQLEKSRLLSDRFSAERPKGSFSTLEIQRTEQGDSAMYLCASSLGVRVILGNEQFFGPGTRLTVL.

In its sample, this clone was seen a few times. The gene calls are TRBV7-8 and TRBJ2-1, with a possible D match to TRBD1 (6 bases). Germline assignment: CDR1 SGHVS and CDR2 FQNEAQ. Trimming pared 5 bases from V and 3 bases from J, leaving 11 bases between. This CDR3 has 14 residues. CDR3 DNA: TGTGCCAGCAGCGCCCGGGACAACTACAATGAGCAGTTCTTC. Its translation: CASSARDNYNEQFF.

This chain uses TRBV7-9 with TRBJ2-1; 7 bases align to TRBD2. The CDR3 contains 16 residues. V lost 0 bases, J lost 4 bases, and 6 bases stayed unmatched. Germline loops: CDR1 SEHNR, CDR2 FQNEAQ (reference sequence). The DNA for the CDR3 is TGTGCCAGCAGCTTAGCGCCAGCGGGGAGATACAATGAGCAGTTCTTC. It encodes CASSLAPAGRYNEQFF. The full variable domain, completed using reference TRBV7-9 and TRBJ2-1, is DTGVSQNPRHKITKRGQNVTFRCDPISEHNRLYWYRQTLGQGPEFLTYFQNEAQLEKSRLLSDRFSAERPKGSFSTLEIQRTEQGDSAMYLCASSLAPAGRYNEQFFGPGTRLTVL.

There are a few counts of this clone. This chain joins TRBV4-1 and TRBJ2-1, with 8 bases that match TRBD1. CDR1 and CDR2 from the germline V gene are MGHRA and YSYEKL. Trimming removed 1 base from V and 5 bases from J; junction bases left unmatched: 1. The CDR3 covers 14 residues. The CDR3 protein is CASSQGTGNNEQFF. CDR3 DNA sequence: TGCGCCAGCAGCCAAGGGACAGGGAACAATGAGCAGTTCTTC.

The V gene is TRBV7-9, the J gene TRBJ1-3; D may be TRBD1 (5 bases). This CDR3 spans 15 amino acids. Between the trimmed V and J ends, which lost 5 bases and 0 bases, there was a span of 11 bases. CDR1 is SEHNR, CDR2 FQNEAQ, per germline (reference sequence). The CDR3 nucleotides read TGTGCCAGCAGCCTTGGGGGGACCTCTGGAAACACCATATATTTT. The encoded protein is CASSLGGTSGNTIYF. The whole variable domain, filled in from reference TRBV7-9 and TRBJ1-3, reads DTGVSQNPRHKITKRGQNVTFRCDPISEHNRLYWYRQTLGQGPEFLTYFQNEAQLEKSRLLSDRFSAERPKGSFSTLEIQRTEQGDSAMYLCASSLGGTSGNTIYFGEGSWLTVV.

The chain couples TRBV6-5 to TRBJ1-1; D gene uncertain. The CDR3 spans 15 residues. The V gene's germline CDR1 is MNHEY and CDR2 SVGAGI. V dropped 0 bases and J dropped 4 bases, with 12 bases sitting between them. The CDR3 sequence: CASSYSRLFITEAFF. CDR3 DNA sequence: TGTGCCAGCAGTTACTCGAGACTTTTTATCACTGAAGCTTTCTTT.

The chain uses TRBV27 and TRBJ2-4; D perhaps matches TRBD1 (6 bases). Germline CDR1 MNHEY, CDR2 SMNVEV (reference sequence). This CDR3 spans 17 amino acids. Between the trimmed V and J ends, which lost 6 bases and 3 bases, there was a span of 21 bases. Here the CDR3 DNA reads TGTGCCAGCAGCGCACAGGGAGTAGTCTCGGGCAAAAACATTCAGTACTTC. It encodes CASSAQGVVSGKNIQYF.

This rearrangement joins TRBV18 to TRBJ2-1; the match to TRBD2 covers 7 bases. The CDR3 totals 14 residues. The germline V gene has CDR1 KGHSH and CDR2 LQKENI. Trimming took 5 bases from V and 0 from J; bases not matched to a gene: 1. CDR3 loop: CASSGGDSYNEQFF. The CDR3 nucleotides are TGTGCCAGCTCAGGGGGGGACTCCTACAATGAGCAGTTCTTC. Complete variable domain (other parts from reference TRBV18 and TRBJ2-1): NAGVMQNPRHLVRRRGQEARLRCSPMKGHSHVYWYRQLPEEGLKFMVYLQKENIIDESGMPKERFSAEFPKEGPSILRIQQVVRGDSAAYFCASSGGDSYNEQFFGPGTRLTVL.

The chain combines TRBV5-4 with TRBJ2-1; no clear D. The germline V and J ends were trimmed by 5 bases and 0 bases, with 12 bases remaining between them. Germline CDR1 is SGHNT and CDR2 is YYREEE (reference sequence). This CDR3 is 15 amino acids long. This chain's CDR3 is CASSHRVSSYNEQFF. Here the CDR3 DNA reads TGTGCCAGCAGTCACCGGGTCAGCTCCTACAATGAGCAGTTCTTC.

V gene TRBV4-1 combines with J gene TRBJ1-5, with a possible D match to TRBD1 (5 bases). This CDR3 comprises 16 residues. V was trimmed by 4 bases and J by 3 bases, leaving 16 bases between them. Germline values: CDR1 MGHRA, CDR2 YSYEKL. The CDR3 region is CASSLATGVTNQPQHF. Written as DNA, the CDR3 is TGCGCCAGCAGCCTTGCCACGGGGGTGACCAATCAGCCCCAGCATTTT.

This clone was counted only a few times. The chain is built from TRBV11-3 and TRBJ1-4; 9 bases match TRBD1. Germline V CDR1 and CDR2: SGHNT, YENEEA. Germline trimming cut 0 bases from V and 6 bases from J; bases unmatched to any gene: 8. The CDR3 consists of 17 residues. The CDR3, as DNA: TGTGCCAGCAGCTTAGATCGGGGACAGGGAGGGGATGAAAAACTGTTTTTT. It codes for CASSLDRGQGGDEKLFF.

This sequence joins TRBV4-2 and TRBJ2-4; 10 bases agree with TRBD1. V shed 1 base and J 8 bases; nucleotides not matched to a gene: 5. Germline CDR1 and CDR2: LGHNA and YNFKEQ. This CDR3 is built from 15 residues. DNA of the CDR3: TGTGCCAGCAGCCAAGCACGGACAGGGGGATACATTCAGTACTTC. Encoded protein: CASSQARTGGYIQYF.

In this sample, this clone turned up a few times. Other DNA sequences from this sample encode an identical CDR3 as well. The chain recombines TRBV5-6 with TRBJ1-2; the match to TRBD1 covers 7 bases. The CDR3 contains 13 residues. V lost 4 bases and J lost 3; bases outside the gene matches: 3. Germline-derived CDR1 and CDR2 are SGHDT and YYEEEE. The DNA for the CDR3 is TGTGCCAGCAGCCCAGGGGGTTACTATGGCTACACCTTC. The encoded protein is CASSPGGYYGYTF.

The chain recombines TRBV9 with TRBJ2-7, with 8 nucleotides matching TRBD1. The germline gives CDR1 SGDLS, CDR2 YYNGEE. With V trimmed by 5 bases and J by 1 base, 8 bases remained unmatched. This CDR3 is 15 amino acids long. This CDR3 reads CASSRGQAASYEQYF. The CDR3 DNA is TGTGCCAGCAGTAGGGGACAGGCCGCATCCTACGAGCAGTACTTC.

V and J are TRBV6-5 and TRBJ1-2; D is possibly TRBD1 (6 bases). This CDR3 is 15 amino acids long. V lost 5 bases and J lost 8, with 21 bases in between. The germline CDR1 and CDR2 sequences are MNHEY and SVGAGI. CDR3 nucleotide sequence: TGTGCCAGCAGTCAGATCCGGGACACCGTCGCGGGCTACACCTTC. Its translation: CASSQIRDTVAGYTF.

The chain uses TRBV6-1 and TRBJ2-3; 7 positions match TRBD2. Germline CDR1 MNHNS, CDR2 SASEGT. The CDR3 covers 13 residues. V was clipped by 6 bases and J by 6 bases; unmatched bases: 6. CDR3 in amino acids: CASRPISGDTQYF. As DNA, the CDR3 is TGTGCCAGCAGGCCGATTAGCGGGGATACGCAGTATTTT.

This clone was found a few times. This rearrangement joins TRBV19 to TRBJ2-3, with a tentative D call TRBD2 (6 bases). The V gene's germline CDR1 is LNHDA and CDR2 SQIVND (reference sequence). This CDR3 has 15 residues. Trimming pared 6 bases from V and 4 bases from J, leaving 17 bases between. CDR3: CASRLARGEADTQYF. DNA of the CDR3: TGTGCCAGTAGACTAGCCCGTGGGGAGGCAGATACGCAGTATTTT.

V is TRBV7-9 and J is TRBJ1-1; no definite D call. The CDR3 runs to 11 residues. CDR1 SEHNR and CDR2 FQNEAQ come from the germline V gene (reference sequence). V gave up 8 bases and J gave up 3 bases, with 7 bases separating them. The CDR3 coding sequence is TGTGCCAGCGGGCCCTACACTGAAGCTTTCTTT. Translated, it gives CASGPYTEAFF.

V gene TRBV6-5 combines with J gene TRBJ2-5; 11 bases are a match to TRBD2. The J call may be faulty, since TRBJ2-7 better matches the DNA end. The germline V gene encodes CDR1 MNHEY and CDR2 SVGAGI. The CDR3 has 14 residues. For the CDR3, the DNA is TGTGCCAGCAGTTCCACTAGCGGGGGATACGAGCAGTACTTC. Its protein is CASSSTSGGYEQYF.

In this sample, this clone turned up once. DNA for the CDR3: TGTGCCAGCAGCGCAACAGGGGGCTTTTTGTATAATTCACCCCTCCACTTT. It is translated as CASSATGGFLYNSPLHF. The gene calls are TRBV9 and TRBJ1-6, with TRBD1 matching over 9 bases. Looked up from germline, CDR1 is SGDLS and CDR2 is YYNGEE. CDR3 length: 17 amino acids. The junction had 8 bases not matched to a gene; V was cut back by 3 bases and J by 4 bases.